This T cell receptor beta chain was retrieved from a study of Graves' ophthalmopathy and Graves' hyperthyroidism. Trimming pared 4 bases from V and 5 bases from J, leaving 15 bases between. Germline loops: CDR1 SQVTM, CDR2 ANQGSEA. This CDR3 has 13 residues. This clonotype appeared many times. The authors used Ficoll-Paque density gradient centrifugation to separate PBMCs. The input was approximately 10 ml of fresh peripheral blood. Amplified TCR beta CDR3 regions were obtained using RNA transcripts as template. First-round RT-PCR with HTBI primers preceded a second-round multiplex PCR. One entry per CDR3 protein, called by TCRdb with MiXCR from the multiplex PCR reads. The sample lists about 200,000 distinct CDR3 sequences, 25% to 35% occurring once.

This clonotype originated in a man aged 45 to 65 with Graves' ophthalmopathy. Sequencing was done on a sample of peripheral blood. The chain couples TRBV29-1 to TRBJ2-7, with TRBD2 as a possible D gene (5 bases). In DNA, the CDR3 is TGCAGCGTTGCATCGGGGTTTTCAGACGAGCAGTACTTC. This codes for CSVASGFSDEQYF.